This section outlines one TCR beta chain sequence together with its context. V dropped 4 bases and J dropped 5 bases, with 11 bases sitting between them. Germline CDR1 MNHEY, CDR2 SMNVEV (reference sequence). This CDR3 contains 13 residues. Generated by immunoSEQ multiplex PCR, the TCRdb table keeps only in-frame clones and is missing some. The data hold about 1.5 million clones, with around 95% observed a single time. The source of the sample is a study of shared clonotypes between healthy human individuals. Material: naive CD4+ T cells sorted from blood. The subset here: CD45RA+ positively selected. This TCR was sampled from a man aged 25 to 40 in good health. This chain uses TRBV27 with TRBJ1-1; D might be TRBD1 (5 bases). The CDR3: CASSWGGGTEAFF. As DNA, the CDR3 is TGTGCCAGCAGTTGGGGGGGAGGAACTGAAGCTTTCTTT.